This T cell receptor beta chain was sequenced for a study of cytomegalovirus exposure and HLA in healthy donors. The CDR3 extends over 14 amino acids. Germline trimming cut 6 bases from V and 3 bases from J; bases unmatched to any gene: 4. CDR1 MNHEY and CDR2 SMNVEV come from the germline V gene (reference sequence). In the PCR, 60 Vbeta and 13 Jbeta primers were used. Produced via immunoSEQ multiplex PCR; TCRdb's table is partial and in-frame only. Among under 200,000 clones listed, roughly 83% were seen once. The sequence came from a boy aged 2 to 10 in good health and CMV-seronegative. This sequence joins TRBV27 and TRBJ2-7; the match to TRBD1 covers 11 bases. Sequencing input: PBMCs. DNA for the CDR3: TGTGCCAGCAGCCGGACAGGGGGCTACTACGAGCAGTACTTC. Amino acids: CASSRTGGYYEQYF.